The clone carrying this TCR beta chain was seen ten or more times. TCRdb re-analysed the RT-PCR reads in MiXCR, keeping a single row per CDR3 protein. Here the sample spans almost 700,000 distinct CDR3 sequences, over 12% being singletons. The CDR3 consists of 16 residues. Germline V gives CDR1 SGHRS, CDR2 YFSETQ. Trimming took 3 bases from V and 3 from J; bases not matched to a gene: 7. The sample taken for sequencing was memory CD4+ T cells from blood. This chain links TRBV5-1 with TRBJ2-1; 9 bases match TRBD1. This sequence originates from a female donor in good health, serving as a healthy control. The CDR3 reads CASSSSGTGLYNEQFF. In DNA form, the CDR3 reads TGCGCCAGCAGCTCCTCCGGGACAGGGCTCTACAATGAGCAGTTCTTC.